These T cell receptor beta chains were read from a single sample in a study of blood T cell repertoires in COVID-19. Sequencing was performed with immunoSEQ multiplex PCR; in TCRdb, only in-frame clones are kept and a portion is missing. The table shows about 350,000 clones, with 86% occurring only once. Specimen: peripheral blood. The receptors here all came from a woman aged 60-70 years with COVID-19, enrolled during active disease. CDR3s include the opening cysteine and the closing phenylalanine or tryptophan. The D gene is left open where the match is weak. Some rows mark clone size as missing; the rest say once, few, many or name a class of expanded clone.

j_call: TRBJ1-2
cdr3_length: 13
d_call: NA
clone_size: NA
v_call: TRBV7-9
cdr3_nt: TGTGCCAGCAGCGGCAGGGTTTCCTATGGCTACACCTTC
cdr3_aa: CASSGRVSYGYTF

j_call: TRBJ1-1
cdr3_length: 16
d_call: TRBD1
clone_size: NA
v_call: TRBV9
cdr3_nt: TGTGCCAGCAGCAACTCCTTAGGGGGCGGAGGGACTGAAGCTTTCTTT
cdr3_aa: CASSNSLGGGGTEAFF

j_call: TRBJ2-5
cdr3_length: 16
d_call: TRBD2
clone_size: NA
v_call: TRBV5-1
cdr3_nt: TGCGCCAGCAGCCCGCGGGCTAGCGGGGTAGGGGAGACCCAGTACTTC
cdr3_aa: CASSPRASGVGETQYF

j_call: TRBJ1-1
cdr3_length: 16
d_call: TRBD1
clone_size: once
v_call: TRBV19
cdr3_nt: TGTGCCAGTAGTAAACCCACCCCCAGGGGGCTCACTGAAGCTTTCTTT
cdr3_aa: CASSKPTPRGLTEAFF

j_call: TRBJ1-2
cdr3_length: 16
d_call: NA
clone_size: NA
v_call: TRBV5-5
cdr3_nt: TGTGCCAGCAGGTTAGCAGGGGTGATTAATAACTATGGCTACACCTTC
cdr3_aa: CASRLAGVINNYGYTF

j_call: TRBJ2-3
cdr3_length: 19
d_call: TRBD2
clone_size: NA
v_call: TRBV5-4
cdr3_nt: TGTGCCAGCAGCTTGAAGCGGGGGGGCGAACTGCTTATCACAGATACGCAGTATTTT
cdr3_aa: CASSLKRGGELLITDTQYF

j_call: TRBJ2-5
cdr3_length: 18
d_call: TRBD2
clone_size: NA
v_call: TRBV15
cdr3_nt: TGTGCCACCAGCAGAGATCTTCCCACCAGCGGGGGTCAAGAGACCCAGTACTTC
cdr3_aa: CATSRDLPTSGGQETQYF

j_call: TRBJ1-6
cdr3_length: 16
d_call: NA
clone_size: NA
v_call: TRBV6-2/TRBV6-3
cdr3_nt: TGTGCCAGCAGTTACGTGACAGCCTCCTATAATTCACCCCTCCACTTT
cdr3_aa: CASSYVTASYNSPLHF

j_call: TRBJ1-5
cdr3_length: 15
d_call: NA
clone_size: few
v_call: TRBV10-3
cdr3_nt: TGTGCCATCAATGGCACCGTTGATAGCAATCAGCCCCAGCATTTT
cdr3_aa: CAINGTVDSNQPQHF

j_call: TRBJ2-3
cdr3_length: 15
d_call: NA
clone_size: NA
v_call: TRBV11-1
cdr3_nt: TGTGCCAGCAGCTCCCGGACGGGGAGCACAGATACGCAGTATTTT
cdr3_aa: CASSSRTGSTDTQYF

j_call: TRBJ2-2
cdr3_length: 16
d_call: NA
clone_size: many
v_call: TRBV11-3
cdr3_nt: TGTGCCAGCAGCTTAGGGATCTCGGGTGGCACCGGGGAGCTGTTTTTT
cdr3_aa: CASSLGISGGTGELFF

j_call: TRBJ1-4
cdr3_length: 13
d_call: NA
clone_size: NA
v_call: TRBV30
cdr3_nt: TGTGCCTGGGAACCAGGGGCGAATGAAAAACTGTTTTTT
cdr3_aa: CAWEPGANEKLFF

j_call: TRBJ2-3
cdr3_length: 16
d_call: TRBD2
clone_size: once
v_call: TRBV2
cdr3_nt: TGTGCCAGCAGTGGCACTAGCGGGGGGGCCGGAGATACGCAGTATTTT
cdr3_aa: CASSGTSGGAGDTQYF

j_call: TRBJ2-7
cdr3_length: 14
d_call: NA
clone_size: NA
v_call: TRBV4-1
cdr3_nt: TGCGCCAGCAGTCATGAGACAGTTATCTACGAGCAGTACTTC
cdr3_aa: CASSHETVIYEQYF

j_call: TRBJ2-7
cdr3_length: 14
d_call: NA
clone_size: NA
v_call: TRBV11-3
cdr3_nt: TGTGCCAGCAGCTTAGGGGGGGACTCCTACGAGCAGTACTTC
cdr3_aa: CASSLGGDSYEQYF

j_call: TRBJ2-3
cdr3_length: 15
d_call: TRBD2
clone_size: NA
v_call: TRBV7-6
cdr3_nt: TGTGCCAGCAGTCAGACTAGCGGGGTTGCAGATACGCAGTATTTT
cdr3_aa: CASSQTSGVADTQYF

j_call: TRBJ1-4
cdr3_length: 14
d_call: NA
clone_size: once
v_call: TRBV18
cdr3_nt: TGTGCCAGCTCACCGGGACTGGCATGGGAAAAACTGTTTTTT
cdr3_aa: CASSPGLAWEKLFF

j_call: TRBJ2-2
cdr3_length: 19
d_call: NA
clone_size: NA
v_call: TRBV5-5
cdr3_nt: TGTGCCAGCAGCTTGGAGGGGGTTAGTACAGGGCGAAAATCCGGGGAGCTGTTTTTT
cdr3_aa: CASSLEGVSTGRKSGELFF

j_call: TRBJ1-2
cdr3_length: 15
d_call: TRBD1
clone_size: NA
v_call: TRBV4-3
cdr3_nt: TGCGCCAGCAGCCCTCAGGGACAGGGCGCGTATGGCTACACCTTC
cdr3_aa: CASSPQGQGAYGYTF

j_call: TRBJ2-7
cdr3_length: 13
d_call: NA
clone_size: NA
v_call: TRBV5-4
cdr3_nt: TGTGCCAGCAGCACCTTTCAGGGCTACGAGCAGTACTTC
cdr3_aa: CASSTFQGYEQYF

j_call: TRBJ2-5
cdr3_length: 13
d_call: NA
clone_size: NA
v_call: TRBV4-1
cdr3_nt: TGCGCCAGCAGCCGAGTGAACCCAGAGACCCAGTACTTC
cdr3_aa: CASSRVNPETQYF

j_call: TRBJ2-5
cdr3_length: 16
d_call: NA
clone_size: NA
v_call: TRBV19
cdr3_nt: TGTGCCAGTAGTGCTCGTGGAGCCTCGTACCAAGAGACCCAGTACTTC
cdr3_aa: CASSARGASYQETQYF

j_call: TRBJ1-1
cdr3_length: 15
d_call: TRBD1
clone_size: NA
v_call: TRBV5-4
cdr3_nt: TGTGCCAGCAGCACCCCGACAGGGGGGGACACTGAAGCTTTCTTT
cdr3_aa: CASSTPTGGDTEAFF

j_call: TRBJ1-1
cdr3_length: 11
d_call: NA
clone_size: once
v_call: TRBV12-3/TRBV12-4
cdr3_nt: TGTGCCAGCAGAGAGGAAGCTGAAGCTTTCTTT
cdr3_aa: CASREEAEAFF

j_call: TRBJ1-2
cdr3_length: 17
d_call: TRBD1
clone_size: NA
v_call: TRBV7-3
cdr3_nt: TGTGCCAGCAGCTCATCACCGGGACAGGGAGATTACTATGGCTACACCTTC
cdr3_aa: CASSSSPGQGDYYGYTF

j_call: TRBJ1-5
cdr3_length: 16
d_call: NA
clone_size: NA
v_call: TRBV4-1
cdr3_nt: TGCGCCAGCAGCCAAGGAGGGGGAACCCTTAATCAGCCCCAGCATTTT
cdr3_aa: CASSQGGGTLNQPQHF

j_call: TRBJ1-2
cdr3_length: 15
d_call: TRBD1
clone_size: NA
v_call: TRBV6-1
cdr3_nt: TGTGCCAGCAGTGAAGCGAGACAGGGGGTTCATGGCTACACCTTC
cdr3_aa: CASSEARQGVHGYTF

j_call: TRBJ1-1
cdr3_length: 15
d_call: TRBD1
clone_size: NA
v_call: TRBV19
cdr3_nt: TGTGCCAGTTGCGCCCTGGACAGGGCGAACACTGAAGCTTTCTTT
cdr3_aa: CASCALDRANTEAFF

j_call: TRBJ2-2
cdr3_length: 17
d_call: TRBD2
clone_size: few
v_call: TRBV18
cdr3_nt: TGTGCCAGCTCACCCCTAGCGGGGGGGATGATCACCGGGGAGCTGTTTTTT
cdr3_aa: CASSPLAGGMITGELFF

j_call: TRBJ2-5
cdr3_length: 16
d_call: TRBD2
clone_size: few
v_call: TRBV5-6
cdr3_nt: TGTGCCAGCAGCTCAACCGGGCTAGCGGAACAAGAGACCCAGTACTTC
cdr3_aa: CASSSTGLAEQETQYF

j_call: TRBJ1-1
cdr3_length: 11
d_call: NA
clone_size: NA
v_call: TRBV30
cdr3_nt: TGTGCCTGGAGTGTTACAGGGCAAGCTTTCTTT
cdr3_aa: CAWSVTGQAFF

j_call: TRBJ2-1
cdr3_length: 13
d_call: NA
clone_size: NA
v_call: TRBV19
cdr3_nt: TGTGCCAGTAGTATAGGACTTTACAATGAGCAGTTCTTC
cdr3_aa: CASSIGLYNEQFF

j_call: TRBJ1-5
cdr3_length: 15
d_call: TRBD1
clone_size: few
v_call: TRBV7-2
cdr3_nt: TGTGCCAGCAGCCCAGGGGGGACGATAAATCAGCCCCAGCATTTT
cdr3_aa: CASSPGGTINQPQHF

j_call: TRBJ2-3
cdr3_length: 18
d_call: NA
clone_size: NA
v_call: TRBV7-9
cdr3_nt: TGTGCCAGCAGCCCAGCTCCGGGGTCGGGGAGCAAGACAGATACGCAGTATTTT
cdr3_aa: CASSPAPGSGSKTDTQYF

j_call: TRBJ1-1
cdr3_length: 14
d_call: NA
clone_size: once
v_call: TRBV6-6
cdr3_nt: TGTGCCAGCAGTCGGGGACATCCAGGCACTGAAGCTTTCTTT
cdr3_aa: CASSRGHPGTEAFF

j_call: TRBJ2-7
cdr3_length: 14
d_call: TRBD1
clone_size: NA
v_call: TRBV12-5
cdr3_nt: TGTGCTAGTGGTTTGACGGACAGGGCCTACGAGCAGTACTTC
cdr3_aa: CASGLTDRAYEQYF

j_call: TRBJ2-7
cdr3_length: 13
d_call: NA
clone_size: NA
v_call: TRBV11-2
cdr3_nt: TGTGCCAGCAGCTTATCACAGGTCTACGAGCAGTACTTC
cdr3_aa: CASSLSQVYEQYF

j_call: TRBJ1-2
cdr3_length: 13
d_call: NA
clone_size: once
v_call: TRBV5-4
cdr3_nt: TGTGCCAGCAGCCCCGGCCGGGGAAATGGCTACACCTTC
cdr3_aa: CASSPGRGNGYTF

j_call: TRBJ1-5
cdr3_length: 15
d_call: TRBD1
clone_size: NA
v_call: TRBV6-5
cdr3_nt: TGTGCCAGCAGGCCAGACAGGGCAAGCAATCAGCCCCAGCATTTT
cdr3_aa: CASRPDRASNQPQHF

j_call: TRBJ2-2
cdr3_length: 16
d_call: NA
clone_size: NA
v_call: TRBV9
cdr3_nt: TGTGCCAGCAGCGTAGCTACAGGGCCCTACACCGGGGAGCTGTTTTTT
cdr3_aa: CASSVATGPYTGELFF

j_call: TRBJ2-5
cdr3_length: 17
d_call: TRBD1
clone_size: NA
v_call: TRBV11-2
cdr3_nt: TGTGCCAGCAGTTCGACGCCGAATCGACAGGGAAGAGAGACCCAGTACTTC
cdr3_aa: CASSSTPNRQGRETQYF

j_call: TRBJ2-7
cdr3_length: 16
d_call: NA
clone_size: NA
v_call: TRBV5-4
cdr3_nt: TGTGCCAGCAGCTTCGCCCGGGGGGCGGCGTGGGACGAGCAGTACTTC
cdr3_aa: CASSFARGAAWDEQYF

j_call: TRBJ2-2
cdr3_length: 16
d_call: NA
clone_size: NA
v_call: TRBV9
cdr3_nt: TGTGCCAGCAGCGTAGCCCTCCTTAGGGGCACCGGGGAGCTGTTTTTT
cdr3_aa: CASSVALLRGTGELFF

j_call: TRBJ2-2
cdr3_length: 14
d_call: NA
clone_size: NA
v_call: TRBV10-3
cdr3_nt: TGTGCCATCAGTGAGTCGCAGGGTTTCGGGGAGCTGTTTTTT
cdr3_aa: CAISESQGFGELFF

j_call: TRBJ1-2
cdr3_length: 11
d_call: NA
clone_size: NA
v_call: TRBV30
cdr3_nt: TGTGCCTGGAGTGTAGGGGTTGGCTACACCTTC
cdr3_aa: CAWSVGVGYTF

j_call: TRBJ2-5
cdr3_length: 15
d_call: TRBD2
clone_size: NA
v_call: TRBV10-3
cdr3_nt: TGTGCCATCAGTGACCGGACTAGCGGCCAAGAGACCCAGTACTTC
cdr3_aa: CAISDRTSGQETQYF

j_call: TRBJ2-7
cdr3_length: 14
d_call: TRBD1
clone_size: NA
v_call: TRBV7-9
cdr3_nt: TGTGCCAGCAGCGCCGGGACAGGCGCCTACGAGCAGTACTTC
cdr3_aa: CASSAGTGAYEQYF

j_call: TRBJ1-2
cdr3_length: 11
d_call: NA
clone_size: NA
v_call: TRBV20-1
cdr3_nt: TGCAGTGCAAGGAGTTTCTATGGCTACACCTTC
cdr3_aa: CSARSFYGYTF

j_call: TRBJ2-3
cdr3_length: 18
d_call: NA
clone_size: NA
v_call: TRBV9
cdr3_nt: TGTGCCAGCAGCGCTCACACGATTCGCGGGGATATCACAGATACGCAGTATTTT
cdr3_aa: CASSAHTIRGDITDTQYF

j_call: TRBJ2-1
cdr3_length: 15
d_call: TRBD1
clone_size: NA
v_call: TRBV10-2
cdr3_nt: TGCGCCAGCAGTTCCGGGACAGGGAGTTACAATGAGCAGTTCTTC
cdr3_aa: CASSSGTGSYNEQFF

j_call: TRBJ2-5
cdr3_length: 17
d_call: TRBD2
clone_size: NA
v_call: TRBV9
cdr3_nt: TGTGCCAGCAGCAAGGGGACTAGCGGGGGGGCCAGAGAGACCCAGTACTTC
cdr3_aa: CASSKGTSGGARETQYF

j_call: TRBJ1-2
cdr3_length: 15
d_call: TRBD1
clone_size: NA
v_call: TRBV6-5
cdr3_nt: TGTGCCAGCTTACGGTCGGGACAGGGAGCTGGTGGCTACACCTTC
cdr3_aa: CASLRSGQGAGGYTF

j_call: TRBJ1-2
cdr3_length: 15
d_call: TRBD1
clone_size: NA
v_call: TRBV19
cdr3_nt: TGTGCCAGTACAGGGACAGAGCAAAACCTATATGGCTACACCTTC
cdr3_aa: CASTGTEQNLYGYTF

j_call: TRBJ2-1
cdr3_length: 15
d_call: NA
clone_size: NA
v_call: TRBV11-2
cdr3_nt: TGTGCCAGCAGCTTAGATCCCAGGGGTCGGAATGAGCAGTTCTTC
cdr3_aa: CASSLDPRGRNEQFF

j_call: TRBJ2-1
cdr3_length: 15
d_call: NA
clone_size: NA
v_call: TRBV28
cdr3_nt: TGTGCCAGCAGTTTATTTGCGGGGGCGGGGAATGAGCAGTTCTTC
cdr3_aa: CASSLFAGAGNEQFF

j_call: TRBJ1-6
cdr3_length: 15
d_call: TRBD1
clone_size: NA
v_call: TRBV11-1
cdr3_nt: TGTGCCAGCAGCCTGTATGACAGGGGTAATTCACCCCTCCACTTT
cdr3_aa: CASSLYDRGNSPLHF

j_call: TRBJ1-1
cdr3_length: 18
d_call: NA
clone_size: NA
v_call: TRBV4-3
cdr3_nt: TGCGCCAGCAGCCAAGAGTCTTCTCAGCGGACGATGGACACTGAAGCTTTCTTT
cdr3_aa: CASSQESSQRTMDTEAFF

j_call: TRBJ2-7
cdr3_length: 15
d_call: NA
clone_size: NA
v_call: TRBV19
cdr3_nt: TGTGCCAGTAGTATCTCAGGGGCCTACCTCAAGGAGCAGTACTTC
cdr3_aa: CASSISGAYLKEQYF

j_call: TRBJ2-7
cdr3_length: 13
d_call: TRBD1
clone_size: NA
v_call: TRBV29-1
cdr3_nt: TGCAGCGTGCGGACAGGGGACTCCTACGAGCAGTACTTC
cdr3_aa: CSVRTGDSYEQYF

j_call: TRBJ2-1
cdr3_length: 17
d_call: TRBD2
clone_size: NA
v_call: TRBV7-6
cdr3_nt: TGTGCCAGCAGCTTGTGGACACTAGCGGGGGGGCCTGGTGAGCAGTTCTTC
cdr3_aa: CASSLWTLAGGPGEQFF